What follows describes a single TCR beta chain. Its target is unknown. The protocol was immunoSEQ multiplex PCR, while the TCRdb copy is restricted to in-frame clones and leaves out a portion. The sample lists 99,000 or so clones; 75% to 95% were seen once. This record belongs to a study of OX40 agonist ivuxolimab in advanced cancers. CDR3 length equals 16 residues. V was clipped by 4 bases and J by 0 bases, with 16 bases between them. The germline V gene has CDR1 KGHSH and CDR2 LQKENI. Broader study findings: Also showing low normalized T-cell clonal expansion were some of the nonresponders.

The source material was CD4+ or CD8+ T cells sorted from blood, sampled in a trial of the OX40 agonist ivuxolimab. The TCR originated in an adult with an advanced solid tumor such as melanoma, head and neck, liver or kidney cancer. The chain carries TRBV18 and TRBJ2-7; TRBD1 or TRBD2 may be the D gene (5 bases each). The chain's CDR3 is CASSQQDFPSSYEQYF. The CDR3 nucleotides read TGTGCCAGCTCACAACAGGACTTTCCAAGCTCCTACGAGCAGTACTTC.